This TCR beta chain was recorded in a study of molecular identifiers for immune sequencing clone quantification. Study in general: In replicates, RNA from around 18,000 or 91,000 naive CD8 cells was divided five ways and four parts were sequenced. Whole-study results and caveats: Identical TCR molecules can share a barcode, and this sharing could underestimate highly expanded clone sizes.

This clonotype was picked up a small number of times. Its matching antigen is unknown. TCRdb passed the PCR reads through MiXCR, listing each CDR3 protein once. This table has more than 450,000 distinct CDR3 sequences, roughly 26% appearing once. The CDR3 is 15 residues long. Germline-derived CDR1 and CDR2 are KGHSH and LQKENI. V was cut by 2 bases and J by 4 bases, with 13 bases left in between. The receptor was isolated from a human donor in good health. Some libraries in this study had Jurkat cell RNA spiked in. Sequencing used naive CD8+ T cells from blood, with Jurkat cell RNA spiked in. Indicated subset: FACS-sorted CD8+CD4-CCR7+CD45RA+ naive T cells. The rearrangement uses TRBV18 and TRBJ2-3; the D gene is possibly TRBD2 (6 bases). The CDR3 DNA reads as TGTGCCAGCTCACCAGCGGAGGGCGGCTCAGATACGCAGTATTTT. It specifies CASSPAEGGSDTQYF. The variable domain in full, with the rest retrieved from reference TRBV18 and TRBJ2-3, is NAGVMQNPRHLVRRRGQEARLRCSPMKGHSHVYWYRQLPEEGLKFMVYLQKENIIDESGMPKERFSAEFPKEGPSILRIQQVVRGDSAAYFCASSPAEGGSDTQYFGPGTRLTVL.